The entry below describes one TCR beta chain. Trimming removed 7 bases at V and 5 bases at J, with 15 bases between. The length of the CDR3 is 14 residues. CDR1 and CDR2 from the germline V gene are MNHEY and SMNVEV (reference sequence). The entry originates in a study of cytomegalovirus exposure and HLA in healthy donors. This PCR relied on a set of 60 Vbeta primers and 13 Jbeta primers. The table came from immunoSEQ multiplex PCR; TCRdb's copy has only in-frame clones and leaves some out. The profile shows approximately 150,000 clones, 65% to 80% of them singletons. This clonotype originated in a woman in her 30s in good health and CMV-seronegative. The rearrangement joins TRBV27 to TRBJ2-1, with D perhaps matching TRBD1 (6 bases). The sample was PBMCs. Here the CDR3 DNA reads TGTGCCAGCACCCTTACAGGGACCAACAATGAGCAGTTCTTC. Its protein is CASTLTGTNNEQFF.